This T cell receptor (beta chain) was retrieved from a study of T cells expressing NK-cell markers. CDR3 length: 15 residues. Germline CDR1 reads SGHNT; CDR2 reads YYREEE (reference sequence). Each CDR3 protein gets one entry in TCRdb, which reprocessed the 5' RACE reads and gives no DNA. The sample data list about 550,000 distinct CDR3 sequences. The origin of this receptor is a young man in good health. The sequencing sample was made of blood T cells: a sorted CD56 or NKG2C T cell subset, CD4+ or CD8+ T cells, or bulk PBMC T cells (not recorded which). The chain carries TRBV5-4 and TRBJ2-1; TCRdb returns TRBD2, unconfirmable since there is no DNA. The CDR3 here is CASSRLVGSIPEQFF.